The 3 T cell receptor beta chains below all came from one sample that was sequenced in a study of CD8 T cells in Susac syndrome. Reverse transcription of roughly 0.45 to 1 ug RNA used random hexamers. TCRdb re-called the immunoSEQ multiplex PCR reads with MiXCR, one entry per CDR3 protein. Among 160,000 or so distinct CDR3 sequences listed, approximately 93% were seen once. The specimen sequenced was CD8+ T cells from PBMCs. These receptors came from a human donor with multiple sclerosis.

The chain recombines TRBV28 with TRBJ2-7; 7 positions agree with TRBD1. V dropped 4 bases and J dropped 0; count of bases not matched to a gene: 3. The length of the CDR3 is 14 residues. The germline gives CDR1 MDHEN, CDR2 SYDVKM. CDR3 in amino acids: CASSSQGTSYEQYF. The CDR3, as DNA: TGTGCCAGCAGTTCACAGGGGACCTCCTACGAGCAGTACTTC.

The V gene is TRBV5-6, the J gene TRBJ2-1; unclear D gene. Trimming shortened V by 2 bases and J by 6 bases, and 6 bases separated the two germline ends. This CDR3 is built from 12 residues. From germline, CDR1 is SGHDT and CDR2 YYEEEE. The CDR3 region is CASSFTANEQFF. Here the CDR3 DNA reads TGTGCCAGCAGCTTTACCGCCAATGAGCAGTTCTTC. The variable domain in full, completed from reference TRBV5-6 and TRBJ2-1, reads DAGVTQSPTHLIKTRGQQVTLRCSPKSGHDTVSWYQQALGQGPQFIFQYYEEEERQRGNFPDRFSGHQFPNYSSELNVNALLLGDSALYLCASSFTANEQFFGPGTRLTVL.

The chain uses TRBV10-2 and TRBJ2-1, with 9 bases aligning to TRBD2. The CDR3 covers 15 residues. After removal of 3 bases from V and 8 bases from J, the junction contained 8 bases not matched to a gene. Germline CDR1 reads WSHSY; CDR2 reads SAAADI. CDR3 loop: CASSDSTSGYDEQFF. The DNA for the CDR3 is TGCGCCAGCAGTGACTCGACTAGCGGTTACGATGAGCAGTTCTTC.